This T cell receptor beta chain was captured in a study of beta chain features in type 1 diabetes. The overall study: Investigators examined some 100,000,000 sorted cells across all samples.

A note on this clone: Its antigen is currently unknown.

Findings and limits, study-wide: When VDJ junctions were examined, type 1 diabetes patients showed fewer insertions and more deletions. Naive, central memory and Treg TCRB repertoires appeared more alike in patients than in healthy donors.

Trimming pared 8 bases from V and 1 base from J, leaving 17 bases between. CDR1 GTSNPN and CDR2 SVGIG come from the germline V gene (reference sequence). This CDR3 region has 14 residues. The entirety of the isolated RNA underwent reverse transcription, so expressed TCRB transcripts were sequenced. Sequencing used immunoSEQ multiplex PCR; TCRdb keeps in-frame clones, though not all of them. The sample has some 150,000 clones, roughly 11% seen once. V usage is TRBV30 and J usage is TRBJ1-1; no clear D. The source of this sequence is a man aged 18 to 30 in good health. Sequencing was performed on central memory CD4+ T cells from blood. The CDR3 nucleotides read TGTGCCCGGTTCGCAGCGCTAGCGAACACTGAAGCTTTCTTT. Translating it yields CARFAALANTEAFF.